Each of the 7 T cell receptor beta chains below was sequenced from the same sample in a study of shared clonotypes between healthy human individuals. Repertoires were generated with immunoSEQ multiplex PCR, while TCRdb's copy carries only in-frame clones and drops some. The sample contains about 580,000 clones, roughly 98% of which appear only once. CD45RO-negative CD8 cells positively selected for CCR7 made up the naive population, which excluded terminally differentiated effector memory CD45RA+ cells. The sequenced material came from naive CD8+ T cells sorted from blood. These receptors came from a man aged 25-45 years in good health.

The genes are TRBV6-1 and TRBJ2-5; the match to TRBD1 covers 11 bases. The CDR3 is made up of 14 amino acids. Losses at the gene ends were 6 bases for V and 5 bases for J; bases not matched to a gene: 5. Germline CDR1 is MNHNS and CDR2 is SASEGT. The CDR3 coding sequence is TGTGCCAGCAGGGACAGGGGGCTTTTGGAGACCCAGTACTTC. Amino acid sequence: CASRDRGLLETQYF.

The chain couples TRBV7-9 to TRBJ2-1; D remains ambiguous. Trimming took 6 bases from V and 0 from J, leaving 6 bases between them. Germline V gene data show CDR1 as SEHNR and CDR2 as FQNEAQ (reference sequence). This CDR3 is 13 amino acids long. Written as DNA, the CDR3 is TGTGCCAGCAGGCCAGCCTCCTACAATGAGCAGTTCTTC. Encoded protein: CASRPASYNEQFF.

This sequence joins TRBV29-1 and TRBJ2-1; possibly TRBD1 or TRBD2 for D (5 bases each). This CDR3 has 17 amino acids. Trimming took 6 bases from V and 7 from J, leaving 28 bases between them. Germline V gives CDR1 SQVTM, CDR2 ANQGSEA. The CDR3 DNA sequence: TGCAGCGTATTATCATCCTTAGGAGCGGACATCCTAAATGAGCAGTTCTTC. Its translation is CSVLSSLGADILNEQFF.

The chain has TRBV11-2 and TRBJ2-3; TRBD2 agrees at 9 bases. This CDR3 is 15 amino acids long. V shed 2 bases, J shed 1 base, and the junction held 1 base outside the gene matches. CDR1 and CDR2 (germline): SGHAT, FQNNGV. The CDR3 loop is CASSLWTSGTDTQYF. CDR3 sequence (DNA): TGTGCCAGCAGCTTATGGACTAGCGGCACAGATACGCAGTATTTT. The full variable domain, in which reference TRBV11-2 and TRBJ2-3 provide the parts outside the CDR3, is EAGVAQSPRYKIIEKRQSVAFWCNPISGHATLYWYQQILGQGPKLLIQFQNNGVVDDSQLPKDRFSAERLKGVDSTLKIQPAKLEDSAVYLCASSLWTSGTDTQYFGPGTRLTVL.

The V call is TRBV7-6, the J call TRBJ1-5; no definite D call. The CDR3 spans 16 residues. Germline loops: CDR1 SGHVS, CDR2 FNYEAQ. The V gene lost 5 bases and the J gene lost 3 bases, with 17 bases spanning the gap. CDR3 protein: CASSPEPGLYNQPQHF. In DNA, the CDR3 is TGTGCCAGCAGCCCCGAGCCCGGGCTTTACAATCAGCCCCAGCATTTT.

The rearrangement joins TRBV27 to TRBJ2-1; TRBD2 aligns across 8 bases. Germline lookup yields CDR1 MNHEY and CDR2 SMNVEV (reference sequence). With V trimmed by 7 bases and J by 8 bases, 7 bases remained unmatched. The CDR3 length is 13 residues. CDR3 coding DNA: TGTGCCAGCATGGTAGCGGGGTGGGATGAGCAGTTCTTC. It translates to CASMVAGWDEQFF.

The chain uses TRBV29-1 and TRBJ2-7, with TRBD2 matching 15 bases. The V and J ends lost 5 bases and 3 bases, in that order; junction bases with no gene match: 8. This CDR3 is 16 amino acids long. Germline assignment: CDR1 SQVTM and CDR2 ANQGSEA. The CDR3 DNA follows: TGCAGCGTTCGGGGACTAGCGGGAGGTAAAATCTACGAGCAGTACTTC. It codes for CSVRGLAGGKIYEQYF.